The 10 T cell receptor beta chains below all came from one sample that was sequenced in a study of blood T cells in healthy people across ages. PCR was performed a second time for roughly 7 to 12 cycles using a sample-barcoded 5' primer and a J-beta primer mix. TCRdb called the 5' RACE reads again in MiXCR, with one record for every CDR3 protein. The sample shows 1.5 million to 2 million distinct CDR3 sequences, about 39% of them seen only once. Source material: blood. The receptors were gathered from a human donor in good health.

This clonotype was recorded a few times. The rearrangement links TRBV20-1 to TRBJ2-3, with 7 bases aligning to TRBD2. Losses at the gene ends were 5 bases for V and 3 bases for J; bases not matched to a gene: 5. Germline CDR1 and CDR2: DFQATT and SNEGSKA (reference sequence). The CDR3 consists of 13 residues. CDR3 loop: CSADGTTTDTQYF. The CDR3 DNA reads TGCAGTGCTGACGGGACTACGACAGATACGCAGTATTTT.

The CDR3: CASSPSGTGAYNSPLHF. The CDR3 nucleotides read TGTGCCAGCAGCCCCTCCGGAACGGGGGCTTATAATTCACCCCTCCACTTT. The chain employs TRBV4-2 and TRBJ1-6; a possible D gene is TRBD1 (6 bases). The CDR3 contains 17 residues. The V and J ends lost 4 bases and 4 bases respectively, with 17 bases between them. The germline gives CDR1 LGHNA, CDR2 YNFKEQ.

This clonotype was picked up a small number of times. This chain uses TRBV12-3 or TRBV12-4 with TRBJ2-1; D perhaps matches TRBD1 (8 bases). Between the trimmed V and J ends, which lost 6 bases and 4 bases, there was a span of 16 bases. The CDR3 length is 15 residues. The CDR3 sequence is CASSLTGEGYNEQFF. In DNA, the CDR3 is TGTGCCAGCAGCCTGACAGGGGAGGGGTACAATGAGCAGTTCTTC.

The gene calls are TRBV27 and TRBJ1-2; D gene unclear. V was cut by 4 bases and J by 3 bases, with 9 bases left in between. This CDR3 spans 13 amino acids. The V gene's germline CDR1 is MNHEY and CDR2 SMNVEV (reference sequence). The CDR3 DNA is TGTGCCAGCAGTTACCGGAGTTACTATGGCTACACCTTC. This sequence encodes CASSYRSYYGYTF.

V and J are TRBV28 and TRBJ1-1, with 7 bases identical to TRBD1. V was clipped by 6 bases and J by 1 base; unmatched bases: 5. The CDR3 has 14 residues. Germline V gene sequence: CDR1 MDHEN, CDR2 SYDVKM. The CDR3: CASRQGMANTEAFF. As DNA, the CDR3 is TGTGCCAGCAGACAGGGGATGGCGAACACTGAAGCTTTCTTT.

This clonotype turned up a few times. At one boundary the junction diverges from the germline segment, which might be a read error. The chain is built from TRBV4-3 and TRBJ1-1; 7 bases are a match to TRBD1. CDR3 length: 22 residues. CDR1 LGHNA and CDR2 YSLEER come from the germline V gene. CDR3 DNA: TGCGCCAGCGGCCAAGAGAGAGGGGGCAGGGGGTACGCCGGAGTTATGAACACTGAAGCTTTCTTT. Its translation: CASGQERGGRGYAGVMNTEAFF.

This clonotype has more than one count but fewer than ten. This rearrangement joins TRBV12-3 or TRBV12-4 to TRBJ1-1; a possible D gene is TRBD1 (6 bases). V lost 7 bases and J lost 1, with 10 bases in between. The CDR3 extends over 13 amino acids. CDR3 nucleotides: TGTGCCAGCATTAGGACAGAGAACACTGAAGCTTTCTTT. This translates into CASIRTENTEAFF.

The CDR3 nucleotides read TGTGCCAGCAGCTTGCTAGCGGGGAACGACGAGCAGTACTTC. Translated, it gives CASSLLAGNDEQYF. The chain carries TRBV11-2 and TRBJ2-4, with 9 bases lining up with TRBD2. The J call is uncertain, as TRBJ2-7 better fits the DNA end. Germline V gives CDR1 SGHAT, CDR2 FQNNGV. CDR3 size: 14 residues.

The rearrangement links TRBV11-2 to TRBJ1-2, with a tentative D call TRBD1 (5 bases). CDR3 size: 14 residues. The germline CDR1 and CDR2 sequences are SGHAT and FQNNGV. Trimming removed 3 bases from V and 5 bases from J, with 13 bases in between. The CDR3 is CASSLPEGRYGYTF. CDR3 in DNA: TGTGCCAGCAGCTTGCCCGAGGGGCGTTATGGCTACACCTTC.

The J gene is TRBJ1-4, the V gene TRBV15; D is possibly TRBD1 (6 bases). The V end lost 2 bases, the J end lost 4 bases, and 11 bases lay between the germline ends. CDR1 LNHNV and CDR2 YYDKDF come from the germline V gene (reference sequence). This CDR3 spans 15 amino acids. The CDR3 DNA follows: TGTGCCACCAGCAGACCGAGGGGGAATAATGAAAAACTGTTTTTT. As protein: CATSRPRGNNEKLFF.